This T cell receptor beta chain was obtained from a study of radiotherapy plus CTLA-4 blockade in lung cancer. Study in general: Disease control was present in roughly 30% of patients, and objective responses in less than 20%.

A remark on this clone: Its antigen is currently unknown.

Only in-frame clones appear in the TCRdb table, and some are missing; sequencing was by immunoSEQ multiplex PCR. The sample lists roughly 70,000 clones; 87% were seen once. The study gave focal radiation plus ipilimumab CTLA-4 blockade to patients with chemo-refractory metastatic non-small-cell lung cancer. Study-level results: Researchers report tumor-derived TCR clones expanding in blood after radiotherapy plus ipilimumab.

The sequence came from a human donor with non-small cell lung cancer that progressed on radiotherapy plus ipilimumab. The sequencing used peripheral blood, collected from a patient treated with radiotherapy plus ipilimumab.

CDR3 residues: CASRIGNYGYTF. CDR3 bases: TGTGCCTCCCGGATAGGGAACTATGGCTACACCTTC. The chain joins TRBV30 to TRBJ1-2, with D uncertain. In germline, CDR1 is GTSNPN, CDR2 SVGIG (reference sequence). The CDR3 totals 12 residues. The germline V and J ends were trimmed by 7 bases and 2 bases, with 11 bases remaining between them.